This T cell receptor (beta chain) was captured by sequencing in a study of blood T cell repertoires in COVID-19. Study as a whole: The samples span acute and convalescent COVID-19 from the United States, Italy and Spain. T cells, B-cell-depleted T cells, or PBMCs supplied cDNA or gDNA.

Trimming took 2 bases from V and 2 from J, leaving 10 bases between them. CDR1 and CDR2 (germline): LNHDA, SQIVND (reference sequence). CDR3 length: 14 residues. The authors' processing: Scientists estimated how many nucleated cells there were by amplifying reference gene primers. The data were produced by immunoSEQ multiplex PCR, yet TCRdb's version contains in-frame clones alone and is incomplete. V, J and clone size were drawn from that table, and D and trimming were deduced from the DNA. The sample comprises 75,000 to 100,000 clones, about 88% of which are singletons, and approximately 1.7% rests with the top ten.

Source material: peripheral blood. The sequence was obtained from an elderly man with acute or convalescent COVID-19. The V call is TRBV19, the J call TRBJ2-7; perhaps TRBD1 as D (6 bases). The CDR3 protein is CASSIKTGAYEQYF. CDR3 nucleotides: TGTGCCAGTAGTATAAAGACAGGAGCCTACGAGCAGTACTTC.